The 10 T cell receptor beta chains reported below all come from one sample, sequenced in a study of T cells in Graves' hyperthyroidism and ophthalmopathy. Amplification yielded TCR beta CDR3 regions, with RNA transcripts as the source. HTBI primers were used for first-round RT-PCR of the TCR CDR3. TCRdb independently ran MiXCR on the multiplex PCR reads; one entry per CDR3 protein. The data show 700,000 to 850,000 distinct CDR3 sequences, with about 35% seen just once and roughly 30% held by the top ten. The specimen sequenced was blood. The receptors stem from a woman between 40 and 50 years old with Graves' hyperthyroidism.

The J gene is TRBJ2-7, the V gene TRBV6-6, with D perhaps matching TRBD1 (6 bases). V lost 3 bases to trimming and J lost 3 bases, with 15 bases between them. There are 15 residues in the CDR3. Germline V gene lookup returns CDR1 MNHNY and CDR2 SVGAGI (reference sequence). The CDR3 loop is CASSYARGRGYEQYF. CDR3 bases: TGTGCCAGCAGTTATGCCCGAGGCAGGGGCTACGAGCAGTACTTC.

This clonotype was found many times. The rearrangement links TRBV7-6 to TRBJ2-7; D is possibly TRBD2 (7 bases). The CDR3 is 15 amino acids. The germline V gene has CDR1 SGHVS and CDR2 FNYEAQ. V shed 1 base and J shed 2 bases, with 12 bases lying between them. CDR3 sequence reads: CASSLVEGGAYEQYF. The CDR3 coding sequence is TGTGCCAGCAGCTTAGTTGAAGGGGGGGCCTACGAGCAGTACTTC.

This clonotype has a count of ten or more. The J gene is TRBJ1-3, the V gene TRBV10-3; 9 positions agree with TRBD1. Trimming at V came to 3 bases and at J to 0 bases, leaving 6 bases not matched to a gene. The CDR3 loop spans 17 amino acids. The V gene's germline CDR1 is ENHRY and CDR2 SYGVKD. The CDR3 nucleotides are TGTGCCATCAGTGATCTGACAGGGGGTGGCTCTGGAAACACCATATATTTT. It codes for CAISDLTGGGSGNTIYF.

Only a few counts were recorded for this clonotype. In DNA, the CDR3 is TGTGCCAGCAGCCAGGGACTAGCGGGAGCCAATCCCTACGAGCAGTACTTC. Protein: CASSQGLAGANPYEQYF. V and J are TRBV7-2 and TRBJ2-7, with 14 bases identical to TRBD2. The CDR3 has 17 amino acids. V lost 5 bases to trimming and J lost 2 bases; unmatched junction nucleotides: 8. Germline CDR1 reads SGHTA; CDR2 reads FQGNSA.

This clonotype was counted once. In DNA, the CDR3 is TGCAGCGCCAGACAGGGGAGAGGACCACCCCTCCACTTT. Its translation is CSARQGRGPPLHF. The chain has TRBV29-1 and TRBJ1-6; 8 bases map to TRBD1. Germline assignment: CDR1 SQVTM and CDR2 ANQGSEA. The CDR3 sequence is 13 residues long. V was clipped by 7 bases and J by 11 bases; unmatched bases: 10.

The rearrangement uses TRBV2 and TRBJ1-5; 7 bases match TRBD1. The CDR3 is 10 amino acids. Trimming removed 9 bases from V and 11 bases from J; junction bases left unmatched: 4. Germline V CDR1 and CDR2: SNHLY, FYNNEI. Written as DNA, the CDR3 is TGTGCCAGTCGAGGACAGGCCCAGCATTTT. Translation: CASRGQAQHF.

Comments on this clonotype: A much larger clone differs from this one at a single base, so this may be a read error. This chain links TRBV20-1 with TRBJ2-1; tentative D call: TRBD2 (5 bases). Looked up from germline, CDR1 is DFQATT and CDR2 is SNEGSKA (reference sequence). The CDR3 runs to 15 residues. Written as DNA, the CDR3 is TGCAGTGCTTCGAGTAGCGCAAGCTCCTACAATGGGCAGTTCTTC. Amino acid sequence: CSASSSASSYNGQFF.

The CDR3 is CASSFRPGRGDQPQHF. In DNA, the CDR3 is TGTGCCAGCAGTTTTCGGCCGGGAAGAGGCGATCAGCCCCAGCATTTT. The V gene is TRBV7-2, the J gene TRBJ1-5; D remains ambiguous. CDR1 and CDR2 (germline): SGHTA, FQGNSA. Deletions cut 6 bases from V and 5 bases from J, with 20 bases between. This CDR3 has 16 amino acids.

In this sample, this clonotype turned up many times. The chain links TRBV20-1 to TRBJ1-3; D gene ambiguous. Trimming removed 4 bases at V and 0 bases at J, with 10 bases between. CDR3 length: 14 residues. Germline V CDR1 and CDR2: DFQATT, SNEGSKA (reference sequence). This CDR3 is CSATERTSGNTIYF. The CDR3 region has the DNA TGCAGTGCTACGGAGCGCACCTCTGGAAACACCATATATTTT.

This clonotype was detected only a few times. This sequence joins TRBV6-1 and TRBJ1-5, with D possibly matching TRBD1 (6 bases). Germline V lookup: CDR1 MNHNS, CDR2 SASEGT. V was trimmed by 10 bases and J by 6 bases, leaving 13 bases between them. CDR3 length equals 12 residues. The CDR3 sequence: CATSGVAQPQHF. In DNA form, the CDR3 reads TGTGCCACTTCAGGGGTTGCTCAGCCCCAGCATTTT.